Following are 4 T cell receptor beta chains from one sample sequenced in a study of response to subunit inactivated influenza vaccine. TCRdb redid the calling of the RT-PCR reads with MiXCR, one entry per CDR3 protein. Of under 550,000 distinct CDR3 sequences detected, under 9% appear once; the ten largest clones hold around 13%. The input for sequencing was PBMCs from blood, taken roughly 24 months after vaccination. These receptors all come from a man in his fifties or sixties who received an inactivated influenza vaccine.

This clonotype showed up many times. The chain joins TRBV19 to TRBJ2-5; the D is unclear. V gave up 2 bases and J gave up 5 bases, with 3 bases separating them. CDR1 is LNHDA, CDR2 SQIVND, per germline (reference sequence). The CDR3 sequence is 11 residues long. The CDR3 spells CASSIRETQYF. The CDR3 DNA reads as TGTGCCAGTAGTATAAGGGAGACCCAGTACTTC.

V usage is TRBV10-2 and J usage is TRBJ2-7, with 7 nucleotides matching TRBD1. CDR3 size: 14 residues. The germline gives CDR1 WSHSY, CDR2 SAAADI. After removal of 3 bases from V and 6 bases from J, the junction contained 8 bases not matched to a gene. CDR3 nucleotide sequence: TGCGCCAGCAGTGATGACAGGGATCGGCTCGAGCAGTACTTC. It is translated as CASSDDRDRLEQYF.

The CDR3 coding sequence is TGCGCCAGCAGCCCGGGACAGCTAACTAACTATGGCTACACCTTC. It encodes CASSPGQLTNYGYTF. The chain combines TRBV4-1 with TRBJ1-2; 7 bases are a match to TRBD1. V lost 4 bases, J lost 0 bases, and 5 bases stayed unmatched. The CDR3 runs to 15 residues. Germline V gene data show CDR1 as MGHRA and CDR2 as YSYEKL.

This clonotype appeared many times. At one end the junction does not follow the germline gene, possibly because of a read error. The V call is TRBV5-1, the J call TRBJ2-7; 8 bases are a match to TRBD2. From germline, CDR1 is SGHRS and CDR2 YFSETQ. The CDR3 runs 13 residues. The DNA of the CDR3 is TGTGCCAGCAGCCACAGCGGGGGCTACGAGCAGTACTTC. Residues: CASSHSGGYEQYF.